The clone carrying this TCR beta chain was recorded many times. Antigen specificity is unknown. These data originate in a study of T cells in Graves' hyperthyroidism and ophthalmopathy. Amplified TCR beta CDR3 regions came from RNA transcripts. TCR CDR3 underwent first-round RT-PCR with the HTBI primer set. TCRdb ran MiXCR on the multiplex PCR reads and lists one entry per CDR3 protein. The data show around 240,000 distinct CDR3 sequences, just over 14% seen once. Points from the study as a whole: Researchers report that a 13 V-J model separated ophthalmopathy from stable hyperthyroidism. The majority of expanded thyroid clonotypes above 0.001 also appeared in blood.

The patients, who ranged from 18 to 65 in age, presented with newly diagnosed hyperthyroidism lasting under 2 months. Pregnant or lactating patients were excluded, as were those with uncontrolled infection or other autoimmune disease. V shed 5 bases and J 9 bases; nucleotides not matched to a gene: 12. The CDR3 totals 15 residues. Looked up from germline, CDR1 is MNHEY and CDR2 is SMNVEV (reference sequence). The TCR was taken from a woman between 40 and 50 years old with Graves' hyperthyroidism that later progressed to Graves' ophthalmopathy. The chain is built from TRBV27 and TRBJ2-1, with 8 bases aligning to TRBD2. The material sequenced was blood. This CDR3 is CASSPGGGRPIEQFF. CDR3 nucleotides: TGTGCCAGCAGTCCGGGAGGGGGGCGTCCTATTGAGCAGTTCTTC.